Each of the 27 T cell receptor beta chains below was sequenced from the same sample in a study. Cells sorted as Tregs were CD4+, CD25+ and CD127-/low. TCRdb re-analysed the 5' RACE reads in MiXCR, keeping a single row per CDR3 protein. The sample consists of 9,500 to 15,000 distinct CDR3 sequences, about 53% of them appearing once. The sequenced sample consisted of tumor-infiltrating Tregs sorted from the breast tumor. These receptors were obtained from a female donor with breast cancer.

The chain carries TRBV20-1 and TRBJ2-1; 11 bases line up with TRBD1. The CDR3 runs to 17 residues. V gave up 6 bases and J gave up 4 bases; unmatched junction bases: 14. Germline CDR1 reads DFQATT; CDR2 reads SNEGSKA (reference sequence). The CDR3 DNA is TGCAGTGCCACGACCCGGGCGGACAGGGGGCGGTACAATGAGCAGTTCTTC. Protein sequence: CSATTRADRGRYNEQFF.

This clonotype was detected only a few times. The chain uses TRBV20-1 and TRBJ2-1; 8 nucleotides align to TRBD1. There are 16 residues in the CDR3. With V trimmed by 0 bases and J by 7 bases, 11 bases remained unmatched. Germline V CDR1 and CDR2: DFQATT, SNEGSKA (reference sequence). The CDR3 protein is CSARETGGLDRNEQFF. The CDR3, as DNA: TGCAGTGCTAGAGAAACAGGGGGACTGGACCGGAATGAGCAGTTCTTC.

V and J are TRBV20-1 and TRBJ2-5; 8 bases fit TRBD1. The germline gives CDR1 DFQATT, CDR2 SNEGSKA (reference sequence). V gave up 5 bases and J gave up 4 bases; unmatched junction bases: 24. This CDR3 has 19 amino acids. CDR3 bases: TGCAGTGCTGGTGGGGATGGGGGGCAGGGGGCGAAATTCGGAGAGACCCAGTACTTC. Encoded protein: CSAGGDGGQGAKFGETQYF.

This clonotype was seen just once. At one end the junction does not follow the germline gene, possibly because of a read error. The gene calls are TRBV7-2 and TRBJ2-1, with D unclear. The CDR3 has 15 amino acids. Germline CDR1 reads SGHTA; CDR2 reads FQGNSA. The CDR3 DNA reads TGTGCCAGCAGCTTAGCGAACATGGGGTACAATGGGCAGTTCTTC. Its protein is CASSLANMGYNGQFF.

The V and J genes are TRBV29-1 and TRBJ2-1, with D tentatively TRBD1 (6 bases). Trimming left V 6 bases short and J 0 bases short, with 9 bases between. The germline V gene has CDR1 SQVTM and CDR2 ANQGSEA. The CDR3 consists of 13 residues. The CDR3: CSVRGSSYNEQFF. CDR3 nucleotide sequence: TGCAGCGTGAGGGGGAGCTCCTACAATGAGCAGTTCTTC.

CDR3 amino acids: CASSSNRDSLLYEQYV. As DNA, the CDR3 is TGTGCCAGCAGCTCCAACCGGGACTCCCTCCTCTACGAGCAGTACGTC. The genes are TRBV7-9 and TRBJ2-7; maybe TRBD2 (6 bases). Trimming stripped 4 bases from V and 3 bases from J, with 19 bases between. CDR3 length: 16 amino acids. Germline CDR1 is SEHNR and CDR2 is FQNEAQ (reference sequence).

The chain uses TRBV12-3 or TRBV12-4 and TRBJ2-7; D may be TRBD1 (5 bases). The CDR3 is 14 residues long. Trimming pared 2 bases from V and 0 bases from J, leaving 8 bases between. CDR3 in DNA: TGTGCCAGCAGTTTACAGGGCCTCTCCTACGAGCAGTACTTC. Encoded protein: CASSLQGLSYEQYF.

The rearrangement uses TRBV5-6 and TRBJ1-1; no firm D call. The CDR3 consists of 13 residues. Germline V gene lookup returns CDR1 SGHDT and CDR2 YYEEEE. Deletions cut 0 bases from V and 1 base from J, with 4 bases between. The CDR3 reads CASSLGRNTEAFF. The DNA of the CDR3 is TGTGCCAGCAGCTTGGGTCGGAACACTGAAGCTTTCTTT.

V and J are TRBV6-5 and TRBJ1-5; D uncertain. Trimming shortened V by 4 bases and J by 8 bases, and 15 bases separated the two germline ends. Germline assignment: CDR1 MNHEY and CDR2 SVGAGI. The CDR3 spans 14 residues. For the CDR3, the DNA is TGTGCCAGCAGTTCACGGACTATAGCGGAGCCCCAGCATTTT. It codes for CASSSRTIAEPQHF.

The J gene is TRBJ2-5, the V gene TRBV5-1; D gene uncertain. This CDR3 contains 13 residues. Germline V lookup: CDR1 SGHRS, CDR2 YFSETQ. Trimming removed 0 bases from V and 7 bases from J, with 10 bases in between. CDR3 nucleotides: TGCGCCAGCAGCTTGGAACCTGACGGGACCCAGTACTTC. It codes for CASSLEPDGTQYF.

V gene TRBV4-2 combines with J gene TRBJ2-7; 7 bases line up with TRBD2. Trimming cost V 4 bases and J 4 bases; bases outside gene matches: 7. The CDR3 runs to 14 residues. Per germline, CDR1 LGHNA and CDR2 YNFKEQ. CDR3 amino acids: CASSPAGTNYEQYF. As DNA, the CDR3 is TGTGCCAGCAGCCCAGCCGGGACTAATTACGAGCAGTACTTC.

The chain couples TRBV20-1 to TRBJ2-7, with 10 bases aligning to TRBD2. V dropped 0 bases and J dropped 1; count of bases not matched to a gene: 6. The CDR3 consists of 16 residues. From germline, CDR1 is DFQATT and CDR2 SNEGSKA (reference sequence). The CDR3 is CSAREPGLASSYEQYV. Written as DNA, the CDR3 is TGCAGTGCTAGAGAACCGGGACTAGCGAGTTCCTACGAGCAGTACGTC.

This clonotype appeared a few times. The chain joins TRBV3-2 to TRBJ2-7; the table's TRBD1 call for D was not verified on the DNA. TRBV3-2 is labeled a pseudogene. The CDR3 has 13 residues. The CDR3 is CASSLGQGHEQYV. The DNA for the CDR3 is TGTGCCAGCAGCCTTGGACAGGGCCACGAGCAGTACGTC.

This clonotype was counted only a few times. This sequence joins TRBV20-1 and TRBJ2-5; D is unresolved. Trimming shortened V by 6 bases and J by 1 base, and 9 bases separated the two germline ends. The CDR3 consists of 12 residues. CDR1 and CDR2 (germline): DFQATT, SNEGSKA (reference sequence). The CDR3 nucleotides read TGCAGTGCCAAGGCCCTCCAAGAGACCCAGTACTTC. This codes for CSAKALQETQYF.

The chain uses TRBV4-3 and TRBJ1-3; possible D gene TRBD1, 6 bases. The CDR3 runs 19 residues. Trimming removed 1 base from V and 0 bases from J, with 19 bases in between. The germline V gene has CDR1 LGHNA and CDR2 YSLEER. The CDR3, as DNA: TGCGCCAGCAGCCAAGGCGGAGGGGGGGCCAAAAGCTCTGGAAACACCATATATTTT. Translating it yields CASSQGGGGAKSSGNTIYF.

The V gene is TRBV5-1, the J gene TRBJ2-2; 9 nucleotides line up with TRBD2. V trimming: 0 bases; J trimming: 6 bases; junction bases outside the gene matches: 12. CDR1 SGHRS and CDR2 YFSETQ come from the germline V gene. The CDR3 spans 18 residues. The CDR3: CASSLVISPSGKAGELFF. CDR3 bases: TGCGCCAGCAGCTTGGTTATCTCGCCTAGCGGGAAGGCCGGGGAGCTGTTTTTT. Full variable domain (missing parts from reference TRBV5-1 and TRBJ2-2): KAGVTQTPRYLIKTRGQQVTLSCSPISGHRSVSWYQQTPGQGLQFLFEYFSETQRNKGNFPGRFSGRQFSNSRSEMNVSTLELGDSALYLCASSLVISPSGKAGELFFGEGSRLTVL.

This chain joins TRBV29-1 and TRBJ1-2; D gene ambiguous. The length of the CDR3 is 11 residues. The V gene's germline CDR1 is SQVTM and CDR2 ANQGSEA. The ends were cut back, 0 bases at V and 8 bases at J, with 7 bases in the middle. DNA of the CDR3: TGCAGCGTTGAAGATCAGGCAGGCTACACCTTC. It yields the protein CSVEDQAGYTF. Variable domain in full (rest from reference TRBV29-1 and TRBJ1-2): SAVISQKPSRDICQRGTSLTIQCQVDSQVTMMFWYRQQPGQSLTLIATANQGSEATYESGFVIDKFPISRPNLTFSTLTVSNMSPEDSSIYLCSVEDQAGYTFGSGTRLTVV.

This clonotype was seen only a few times. This chain links TRBV7-2 with TRBJ2-5, with D possibly TRBD1 on 5 matching bases. Germline CDR1 and CDR2: SGHTA and FQGNSA. This CDR3 is 14 amino acids long. The V end was cut by 4 bases, the J end by 1 base, with 10 bases between. This CDR3 is CASSSGHTQETQYF. CDR3 sequence (DNA): TGTGCCAGCAGCTCCGGACACACCCAAGAGACCCAGTACTTC.

The J gene is TRBJ2-7, the V gene TRBV25-1, with 14 positions matching TRBD2. Germline lookup yields CDR1 MGHDK and CDR2 SYGVNS. The junction had 8 bases not matched to a gene; V was cut back by 6 bases and J by 4 bases. CDR3 length: 16 residues. Here the CDR3 DNA reads TGTGCCAGCAGCGGACTAGCGGGAGGTACAGAGTACGAGCAGTACTTC. This encodes CASSGLAGGTEYEQYF.

V gene TRBV6-1 combines with J gene TRBJ2-7, with 10 bases matching TRBD1. V lost 7 bases and J lost 6; bases outside the gene matches: 9. The length of the CDR3 is 14 residues. The germline CDR1 and CDR2 sequences are MNHNS and SASEGT. Here the CDR3 reads CASKVGTGVSEQYF. The CDR3 DNA reads as TGTGCCAGCAAGGTGGGGACAGGGGTTTCCGAGCAGTACTTC.

The CDR3 coding sequence is TGTGCCATCAGTGATTTAGCGGAGGACAGACGGTTCTTC. The encoded protein is CAISDLAEDRRFF. The V and J genes are TRBV10-3 and TRBJ2-1; the D gene could be TRBD1 or TRBD2 (6 bases each). V lost 3 bases and J lost 15, with 18 bases in between. The CDR3 runs 13 residues. Germline V gene lookup returns CDR1 ENHRY and CDR2 SYGVKD.

The rearrangement joins TRBV7-2 to TRBJ1-6; D is unresolved. This CDR3 is 14 amino acids long. Germline CDR1 reads SGHTA; CDR2 reads FQGNSA. V shed 5 bases and J shed 7 bases, with 12 bases lying between them. The CDR3 nucleotides read TGTGCCAGCAGCCCAGTGGGCCGAAATTCACCCCTCCACTTT. Its translation: CASSPVGRNSPLHF.

The chain links TRBV27 to TRBJ2-1; the D is unclear. This CDR3 contains 13 residues. Germline V gives CDR1 MNHEY, CDR2 SMNVEV (reference sequence). With 7 bases removed from V and 3 bases from J, the gap between germline ends came to 10 bases. The CDR3 here is CASTSILYNEQFF. CDR3 nucleotide sequence: TGTGCCAGCACCTCAATTCTCTACAATGAGCAGTTCTTC.

The chain has TRBV27 and TRBJ2-5; 9 bases agree with TRBD2. The germline V gene has CDR1 MNHEY and CDR2 SMNVEV (reference sequence). This CDR3 has 14 amino acids. The ends lost 5 bases at V and 2 bases at J; junction bases unmatched: 3. In DNA form, the CDR3 reads TGTGCCAGCAGTACGACTAGCGGACAAGAGACCCAGTACTTC. This translates into CASSTTSGQETQYF.

This sequence joins TRBV18 and TRBJ1-2; D gene uncertain. V shed 3 bases and J shed 4 bases, with 12 bases lying between them. The CDR3 is 14 residues long. CDR1 is KGHSH, CDR2 LQKENI, per germline. The CDR3 bases are TGTGCCAGCTCACCGAGCGGAACCGGCTATGGCTACACCTTC. Translation: CASSPSGTGYGYTF.

The DNA of the CDR3 is TGCGCCAGCAGCTTGGCCGAAAGTAGCGGGCCCTACGAGCAGTACTTC. Encoded protein: CASSLAESSGPYEQYF. V usage is TRBV5-1 and J usage is TRBJ2-7; 7 positions match TRBD2. Germline values: CDR1 SGHRS, CDR2 YFSETQ. V was clipped by 0 bases and J by 2 bases; unmatched bases: 8. There are 16 residues in the CDR3.

This clonotype showed up just a few times. This sequence joins TRBV6-5 and TRBJ1-3; no reliable D call. Trimming cost V 0 bases and J 1 base, with 10 bases left between them. This CDR3 is built from 16 residues. The V gene's germline CDR1 is MNHEY and CDR2 SVGAGI. The CDR3 loop reads CASSYSWRGSGNTIYF. DNA for the CDR3: TGTGCCAGCAGTTACTCCTGGCGGGGTTCTGGAAACACCATATATTTT.